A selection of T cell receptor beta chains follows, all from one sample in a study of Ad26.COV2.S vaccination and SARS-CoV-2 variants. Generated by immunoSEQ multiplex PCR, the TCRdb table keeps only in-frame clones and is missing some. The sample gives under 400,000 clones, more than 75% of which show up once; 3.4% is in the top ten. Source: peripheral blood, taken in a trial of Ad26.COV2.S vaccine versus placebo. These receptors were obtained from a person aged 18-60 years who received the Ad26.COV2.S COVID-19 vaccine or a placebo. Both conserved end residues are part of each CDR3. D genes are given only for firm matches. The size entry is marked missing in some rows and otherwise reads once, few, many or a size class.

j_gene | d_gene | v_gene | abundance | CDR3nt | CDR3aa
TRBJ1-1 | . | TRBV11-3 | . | TGTGCCAGCAGCTTAGATCGGAGAGCTGAAGCTTTCTTT | CASSLDRRAEAFF
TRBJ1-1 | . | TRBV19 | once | TGTGCCACCCTTTTGGGGACTGAAGCTTTCTTT | CATLLGTEAFF
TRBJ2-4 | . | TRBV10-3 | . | TGTGCCATCAGTGAGTCCCCGACACTGAGGGCCAAAAACATTCAGTACTTC | CAISESPTLRAKNIQYF
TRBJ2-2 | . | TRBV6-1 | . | TGTGCCAGCAGTGTTACGGTTAGGAGGGGATGGACCGGGGAGCTGTTTTTT | CASSVTVRRGWTGELFF
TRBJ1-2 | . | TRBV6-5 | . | TGTGCCAGCTCAAGTCCGGGTTTCAACTATGGCTACACCTTC | CASSSPGFNYGYTF
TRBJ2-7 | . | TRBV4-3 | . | TGCGCCAGCAGCCAAGAGGGGCAGGGAGCCTACGAGCAGTACTTC | CASSQEGQGAYEQYF
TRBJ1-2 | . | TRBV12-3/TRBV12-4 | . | TGTGCCAGCAGTTTTGACGAACGCTATGGCTACACCTTC | CASSFDERYGYTF
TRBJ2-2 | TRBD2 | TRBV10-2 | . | TGCGCCAGCAGCGCGGGACTAGCGACCGGGGAGCTGTTTTTT | CASSAGLATGELFF
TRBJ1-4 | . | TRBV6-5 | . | TGTGCCAGCAGTTTCAAGACAAACTGGGTCGGTGAAAAACTGTTTTTT | CASSFKTNWVGEKLFF
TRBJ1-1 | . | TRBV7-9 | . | TGTGCCAGCAGCTTCCCCGGGAACACTGAAGCTTTCTTT | CASSFPGNTEAFF
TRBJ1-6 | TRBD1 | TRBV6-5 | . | TGTGCCAGCAGTTACGGGACAGGGAAAAGAAATTCACCCCTCCACTTT | CASSYGTGKRNSPLHF
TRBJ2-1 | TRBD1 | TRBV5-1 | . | TGCGCCAGCAGCTTGTGGGGGACAGTTGGAAACAATGAGCAGTTCTTC | CASSLWGTVGNNEQFF
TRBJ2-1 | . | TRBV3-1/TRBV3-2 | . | TGTGCCAGCAGCGAAGGAGGGGGCGTTGAGCAGTTCTTC | CASSEGGGVEQFF
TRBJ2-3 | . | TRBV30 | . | TGTGCCTGGAGTTTTCTCACAGATACGCAGTATTTT | CAWSFLTDTQYF
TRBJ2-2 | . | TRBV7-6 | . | TGTGCCAGCAGCCGCGGGACGTCGAACACCGGGGAGCTGTTTTTT | CASSRGTSNTGELFF
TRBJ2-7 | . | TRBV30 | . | TGTGCCTGGAGTGTAACACAAGGGCTCGAGCAGTACTTC | CAWSVTQGLEQYF